The source of this TCR beta chain is a study of cytomegalovirus exposure and HLA in healthy donors. Study background: T cells numbering around 190 million yielded more than 100 million unique TCR beta sequences in an earlier analysis. Study results and caveats: Sequencing depth roughly uniform across donors was assumed in presence/absence analyses. A link between a missense DCLRE1C variant and TCR beta V- and J-gene trimming emerged from a later analysis.

CDR1 and CDR2 (germline): SGHAT, FQNNGV. The V and J ends lost 0 bases and 4 bases respectively, with 14 bases between them. This CDR3 region has 16 residues. PCR was performed using 60 Vbeta and 13 Jbeta primers. Clones were sequenced by immunoSEQ multiplex PCR, and TCRdb holds only the in-frame ones, with some missing. The profile shows about 190,000 clones, about 80% of them singletons. On this clone: What it binds is not known.

Sequenced material: PBMCs. This clonotype was sampled from a boy aged 10-17 years in good health and CMV-seronegative. The chain employs TRBV11-2 and TRBJ2-3, with TRBD2 as a possible D gene (5 bases). The CDR3 region has the DNA TGTGCCAGCAGCTTAGACCTAGCCTCGATCGCAGATACGCAGTATTTT. Translation: CASSLDLASIADTQYF.